One sample yielded the 9 T cell receptor beta chains listed below, sequenced in a study of blood T cell repertoires in COVID-19. The method was immunoSEQ multiplex PCR; TCRdb's version includes in-frame clones alone and lacks a portion of them. The data show around 480,000 clones, with about 91% seen just once and over 10% held by the top ten. Sequencing input: peripheral blood. These receptors were collected from a woman in her forties or fifties with COVID-19, enrolled during active disease.

This sequence joins TRBV27 and TRBJ1-5, with D possibly being TRBD1 (5 bases). The V gene's germline CDR1 is MNHEY and CDR2 SMNVEV (reference sequence). This CDR3 has 15 residues. The V gene lost 0 bases and the J gene lost 5 bases, with 11 bases spanning the gap. The CDR3 spells CASSLSPGSDQPQHF. CDR3 bases: TGTGCCAGCAGTTTATCGCCAGGGTCGGATCAGCCCCAGCATTTT.

This sequence joins TRBV30 and TRBJ1-1, with D possibly TRBD1 on 5 matching bases. This CDR3 contains 11 residues. V was cut by 3 bases and J by 8 bases, with 10 bases left in between. CDR1 is GTSNPN, CDR2 SVGIG, per germline (reference sequence). The CDR3 nucleotides are TGTGCCTGGAGCGCGAAGGGGGAAGCTTTCTTT. This sequence encodes CAWSAKGEAFF.

This chain connects TRBV6-5 to TRBJ1-4; D is ambiguous. Per germline, CDR1 MNHEY and CDR2 SVGAGI. The germline V and J ends were trimmed by 8 bases and 1 base, with 14 bases remaining between them. The CDR3 has 15 amino acids. The chain's CDR3 is CASHSPEGTNEKLFF. CDR3 nucleotides: TGTGCCAGCCACAGCCCGGAGGGAACTAATGAAAAACTGTTTTTT.

This clone occurred a few times. This sequence joins TRBV7-9 and TRBJ1-1; 8 positions agree with TRBD1. CDR1 is SEHNR and CDR2 is FQNEAQ in the germline V gene (reference sequence). The V segment lost 0 bases and the J segment 4 bases; nucleotides outside the gene matches: 4. This CDR3 is 15 amino acids long. The CDR3 DNA reads TGTGCCAGCAGCTTAGCCACAGGGGGTGGCACTGAAGCTTTCTTT. This codes for CASSLATGGGTEAFF.

This clone appeared a few times. The V call is TRBV12-3 or TRBV12-4, the J call TRBJ1-5; the D gene is possibly TRBD1 (6 bases). V lost 5 bases to trimming and J lost 4 bases, with 9 bases between them. The CDR3 is made up of 13 amino acids. The CDR3 loop is CASSKGGNQPQHF. In DNA, the CDR3 is TGTGCCAGCAGTAAGGGGGGGAATCAGCCCCAGCATTTT.

This chain's CDR3 is CASSTGLGGEAFF. The CDR3 region has the DNA TGTGCCAGTAGTACAGGGCTGGGTGGTGAAGCTTTCTTT. The V and J genes are TRBV19 and TRBJ1-1, with a possible D match to TRBD1 (5 bases). Deletions cut 4 bases from V and 7 bases from J, with 13 bases between. Per the germline V gene, CDR1 is LNHDA and CDR2 is SQIVND (reference sequence). This CDR3 has 13 residues.

The chain employs TRBV5-1 and TRBJ2-6; tentatively, D is TRBD2 (7 bases). Germline CDR1 and CDR2: SGHRS and YFSETQ. The CDR3 covers 22 residues. With 0 bases removed from V and 2 bases from J, the gap between germline ends came to 27 bases. CDR3 region: CASSLASRGGADLTTGANVLTF. The CDR3 DNA is TGCGCCAGCAGCTTGGCCTCACGTGGGGGGGCCGACCTAACAACTGGGGCCAACGTCCTGACTTTC. Using reference TRBV5-1 and TRBJ2-6 for the parts outside the CDR3, the full variable domain is KAGVTQTPRYLIKTRGQQVTLSCSPISGHRSVSWYQQTPGQGLQFLFEYFSETQRNKGNFPGRFSGRQFSNSRSEMNVSTLELGDSALYLCASSLASRGGADLTTGANVLTFGAGSRLTVL.

This chain joins TRBV7-2 and TRBJ1-3; no clear D gene. V was shortened by 5 bases and J by 2 bases, with 13 bases between the two germline ends. CDR3 length: 15 amino acids. CDR1 and CDR2 from the germline V gene are SGHTA and FQGNSA. The CDR3 loop is CASSLRAPPGNTIYF. The DNA for the CDR3 is TGTGCCAGCAGCCTGAGGGCTCCCCCTGGAAACACCATATATTTT.

J is TRBJ1-6 and V is TRBV11-2, with 9 bases fitting TRBD1. Germline CDR1 reads SGHAT; CDR2 reads FQNNGV. V shed 5 bases and J 6 bases; nucleotides not matched to a gene: 8. The length of the CDR3 is 16 residues. The CDR3 DNA reads TGTGCCAGCAGCCGGTGGGGACAGGGTAGTAATTCACCCCTCCACTTT. Protein sequence: CASSRWGQGSNSPLHF.